The 14 T cell receptor beta chains in this list originate from one sample, sequenced in a study of T cell changes during pregnancy in multiple sclerosis. Generated by immunoSEQ multiplex PCR, the TCRdb table keeps only in-frame clones and is missing some. The repertoire includes approximately 59,000 clones, 93% of them detected once, and roughly 0.35% sits in the top ten. The sequences come from CD4+ T cells from peripheral blood mononuclear cells, collected before pregnancy. The receptor set was obtained from a female donor with multiple sclerosis, enrolled in a pregnancy study.

V usage is TRBV2 and J usage is TRBJ1-5; 12 bases are shared with TRBD1. V shed 5 bases, J shed 4 bases, and the junction held 3 bases outside the gene matches. The CDR3 runs 15 residues. Per germline, CDR1 SNHLY and CDR2 FYNNEI. This CDR3 is CASSMGQGANQPQHF. DNA of the CDR3: TGTGCCAGCAGTATGGGACAGGGGGCGAATCAGCCCCAGCATTTT.

V gene TRBV6-5 combines with J gene TRBJ1-6, with TRBD1 as a possible D gene (6 bases). Per the germline V gene, CDR1 is MNHEY and CDR2 is SVGAGI. This CDR3 is 16 amino acids long. Trimming removed 0 bases at V and 9 bases at J, with 15 bases between. The CDR3 protein is CASSYSNSRGVSPLHF. The CDR3 region has the DNA TGTGCCAGCAGTTACTCGAACTCCAGGGGAGTTTCACCCCTCCACTTT.

The J gene is TRBJ1-1, the V gene TRBV11-3, with unresolved D. Trimming removed 1 base from V and 4 bases from J, with 7 bases in between. This CDR3 has 13 residues. CDR1 is SGHNT, CDR2 YENEEA, per germline. CDR3 bases: TGTGCCAGCAGCTTAGGAGGGATCACTGAAGCTTTCTTT. It translates to CASSLGGITEAFF.

The chain recombines TRBV28 with TRBJ2-6, with a possible D match to TRBD1 (6 bases). Germline V lookup: CDR1 MDHEN, CDR2 SYDVKM. This CDR3 is built from 16 residues. The V and J ends lost 4 bases and 1 base respectively, with 11 bases between them. In nucleotides, the CDR3 is TGTGCCAGCAGTTCCTGGACAGAGTCTGGGGCCAACGTCCTGACTTTC. Amino acids: CASSSWTESGANVLTF.

The rearrangement joins TRBV18 to TRBJ2-5; TRBD2 matches 8 bases. The trim removed 5 bases at V and 5 bases at J, leaving 7 bases unmatched. Germline CDR1 KGHSH, CDR2 LQKENI. The CDR3 sequence is 14 residues long. The CDR3 loop is CASSTLAGLETQYF. The CDR3 bases are TGTGCCAGCTCAACGTTAGCGGGGCTGGAGACCCAGTACTTC.

This chain connects TRBV19 to TRBJ1-1; 9 bases are a match to TRBD1. The V and J ends lost 5 bases and 6 bases, in that order; junction bases with no gene match: 13. Germline V gene sequence: CDR1 LNHDA, CDR2 SQIVND (reference sequence). The CDR3 spans 16 residues. The CDR3 DNA reads as TGTGCCAGTAGTTTAAACTCCGGGACAGGGTTTCCTGAAGCTTTCTTT. Translation gives CASSLNSGTGFPEAFF.

DNA for the CDR3: TGTGCCATCAGTGCCCGCAACCCGGGGGATACGCAGTATTTT. Translating gives CAISARNPGDTQYF. This chain links TRBV10-3 with TRBJ2-3; D may be TRBD2 (5 bases). V lost 4 bases, J lost 6 bases, and 14 bases lay in between. Germline V gene lookup returns CDR1 ENHRY and CDR2 SYGVKD. This CDR3 spans 14 amino acids.

This clone appeared a single time. This chain connects TRBV5-1 to TRBJ2-1; TRBD1 agrees at 7 bases. V gave up 5 bases and J gave up 5 bases; unmatched junction bases: 7. The CDR3 sequence is 14 residues long. Germline V CDR1 and CDR2: SGHRS, YFSETQ. This CDR3 reads CASRADRTNNEQFF. Written as DNA, the CDR3 is TGCGCCAGCAGGGCGGACAGGACAAACAATGAGCAGTTCTTC.

The chain carries TRBV19 and TRBJ2-1; TRBD2 is a possible D gene (5 bases). Trimming cost V 3 bases and J 10 bases, with 13 bases left between them. The CDR3 is made up of 13 amino acids. Germline loops: CDR1 LNHDA, CDR2 SQIVND (reference sequence). The CDR3 nucleotides read TGTGCCAGTAGTATCGGCGGGCCCGGAGAGCAGTTCTTC. This codes for CASSIGGPGEQFF.

The chain combines TRBV5-8 with TRBJ2-1; 14 bases fit TRBD2. The CDR3 has 13 residues. V trimming: 5 bases; J trimming: 14 bases; junction bases outside the gene matches: 6. The germline gives CDR1 SGHTS, CDR2 YDEGEE. CDR3 nucleotides: TGTGCCAGCAGAGGGACTAGCGGGAGCAAGAAGTTCTTC. This gives the protein CASRGTSGSKKFF.

The chain couples TRBV7-2 to TRBJ2-2, with 8 bases fitting TRBD2. The germline V gene encodes CDR1 SGHTA and CDR2 FQGNSA. V dropped 1 base and J dropped 7; count of bases not matched to a gene: 11. This CDR3 has 17 amino acids. For the CDR3, the DNA is TGTGCCAGCAGCTTAGATGGTGGTAGCGGGACAAACGGGGAGCTGTTTTTT. Translation gives CASSLDGGSGTNGELFF.

The rearrangement joins TRBV6-6 to TRBJ2-7; 11 positions match TRBD2. CDR1 MNHNY and CDR2 SVGAGI come from the germline V gene (reference sequence). With 5 bases clipped from V and 3 bases from J, the junction kept 6 bases outside the gene matches. This CDR3 is 15 amino acids long. This CDR3 reads CASSLTSGSVYEQYF. CDR3 sequence (DNA): TGTGCCAGCAGTCTCACTAGCGGGAGTGTCTACGAGCAGTACTTC.

This clone appeared a single time. CDR3 residues: CASSFVGGGYTF. The CDR3 region has the DNA TGTGCCAGCAGCTTCGTGGGGGGTGGCTACACCTTC. The chain joins TRBV7-2 to TRBJ1-2; tentatively, D is TRBD1 (5 bases). V lost 3 bases, J lost 7 bases, and 9 bases lay in between. Germline V gives CDR1 SGHTA, CDR2 FQGNSA. The CDR3 sequence is 12 residues long.

The rearrangement uses TRBV13 and TRBJ1-2, with TRBD1 as a possible D gene (6 bases). Germline V lookup: CDR1 PRHDT, CDR2 FYEKMQ (reference sequence). Trimming stripped 5 bases from V and 5 bases from J, with 12 bases between. The CDR3 sequence is 13 residues long. This chain's CDR3 is CASSLRGAYGYTF. DNA for the CDR3: TGTGCCAGCAGCCTCAGGGGCGCTTATGGCTACACCTTC.